Listed here are 22 T cell receptor beta chains from one sample, sequenced in a study of cytomegalovirus exposure and HLA in healthy donors (dated by TCRdb to 2016 to 2017). Libraries were made using the immunoSEQ multiplex PCR assay. The multiplex PCR relied on a mix of 60 forward primers for TCR Vbeta segments and 13 reverse primers for TCR Jbeta segments. TCRdb stores this immuneACCESS table with in-frame sequences only. Part of the clones is absent; in the studies checked, under half of the shortfall reflects unresolved V genes, and no reason is known for the rest. This sample comprises some 120,000 clones, less than 80% of them detected only once. The ten top clones hold approximately 2% of the sample. The sample taken for sequencing was PBMCs. Receptors were obtained from a man between 45 and 60 years old in good health and CMV-seronegative.

This sequence joins TRBV7-3 and TRBJ2-7; D is ambiguous. CDR3 size: 15 residues. Germline values: CDR1 SGHTA, CDR2 FQGTGA. Trimming shortened V by 0 bases and J by 5 bases, and 14 bases separated the two germline ends. CDR3 nucleotides: TGTGCCAGCAGCTTAACGGGTTTGCTCCTAGACGAGCAGTACTTC. It yields the protein CASSLTGLLLDEQYF.

The gene calls are TRBV7-2 and TRBJ2-5; 9 bases line up with TRBD2. Germline-derived CDR1 and CDR2 are SGHTA and FQGNSA. Trimming at V came to 3 bases and at J to 4 bases, leaving 3 bases not matched to a gene. The CDR3 consists of 14 residues. CDR3 protein: CASSFSGGRETQYF. CDR3 in DNA: TGTGCCAGCAGCTTCAGCGGGGGGCGAGAGACCCAGTACTTC.

Worth noting for this clone: One end of the junction is discordant with germline, which a read error may explain. V and J are TRBV7-9 and TRBJ1-2; no clear D. CDR3 length: 14 amino acids. The germline CDR1 and CDR2 sequences are SEHNR and FQNEAQ (reference sequence). For the CDR3, the DNA is TGTTCCAGCAGTCCCCCCACAGACAACTATGGCTACACCTTC. This sequence encodes CSSSPPTDNYGYTF. Looking up the rest from reference TRBV7-9 and TRBJ1-2 gives the full variable domain: DTGVSQNPRHKITKRGQNVTFRCDPISEHNRLYWYRQTLGQGPEFLTYFQNEAQLEKSRLLSDRFSAERPKGSFSTLEIQRTEQGDSAMYLCSSSPPTDNYGYTFGSGTRLTVV.

The sample holds one count of this clone. The rearrangement joins TRBV19 to TRBJ1-5; 7 nucleotides line up with TRBD1. The CDR3 runs to 13 residues. Germline trimming cut 9 bases from V and 4 bases from J; bases unmatched to any gene: 6. Per germline, CDR1 LNHDA and CDR2 SQIVND (reference sequence). This CDR3 is CASNQQGNQPQHF. In DNA, the CDR3 is TGTGCCAGCAACCAACAGGGGAATCAGCCCCAGCATTTT.

V gene TRBV29-1 combines with J gene TRBJ2-7; D is perhaps TRBD1 or TRBD2 (5 bases each). V was trimmed by 5 bases and J by 12 bases, leaving 11 bases between them. This CDR3 has 9 residues. Germline lookup yields CDR1 SQVTM and CDR2 ANQGSEA. The CDR3 sequence is CSVIPGGYV. The CDR3 nucleotides read TGCAGCGTTATTCCTGGGGGGTACGTC.

The chain is built from TRBV29-1 and TRBJ1-2; D remains ambiguous. Germline CDR1 reads SQVTM; CDR2 reads ANQGSEA. V lost 6 bases and J lost 7, with 15 bases in between. CDR3 size: 12 residues. The CDR3: CSVAREVGGYTF. The CDR3 DNA follows: TGCAGCGTAGCCCGAGAGGTGGGTGGCTACACCTTC.

V usage is TRBV2 and J usage is TRBJ1-5; a possible D gene is TRBD1 (6 bases). CDR1 is SNHLY, CDR2 FYNNEI, per germline. Trimming left V 7 bases short and J 6 bases short, with 19 bases between. CDR3 length equals 15 residues. The CDR3 region is CASNQVSQGSQPQHF. The CDR3, as DNA: TGTGCCAGCAACCAAGTCAGCCAGGGGAGTCAGCCCCAGCATTTT.

J is TRBJ1-6 and V is TRBV18, with a weak D call TRBD1 (5 bases). Germline V lookup: CDR1 KGHSH, CDR2 LQKENI. V shed 1 base and J shed 6 bases, with 10 bases lying between them. The CDR3 runs to 15 residues. The CDR3 sequence: CASSPLPGVNSPLHF. DNA for the CDR3: TGTGCCAGCTCACCACTCCCGGGGGTTAATTCACCCCTCCACTTT.

The genes are TRBV5-5 and TRBJ1-4, with D perhaps matching TRBD1 (6 bases). The CDR3 contains 15 residues. Germline V CDR1 and CDR2: SGHKS, YYEKEE (reference sequence). V lost 0 bases and J 7 bases, leaving 13 bases between the germline ends. The CDR3: CASSLEGTTSEKLFF. The DNA of the CDR3 is TGTGCCAGCAGCTTGGAGGGGACAACCAGTGAAAAACTGTTTTTT.

This rearrangement joins TRBV9 to TRBJ2-2, with unresolved D. The CDR3 has 15 residues. V was shortened by 3 bases and J by 2 bases, with 11 bases between the two germline ends. Germline CDR1 reads SGDLS; CDR2 reads YYNGEE. CDR3 in DNA: TGTGCCAGCAGCGAACACAGCTCAAACACCGGGGAGCTGTTTTTT. This codes for CASSEHSSNTGELFF.

J is TRBJ2-5 and V is TRBV5-1, with TRBD2 identical over 13 bases. From germline, CDR1 is SGHRS and CDR2 YFSETQ. The CDR3 consists of 16 residues. V lost 2 bases to trimming and J lost 2 bases; unmatched junction nucleotides: 3. This CDR3 reads CASSLGTSGEQETQYF. CDR3 bases: TGCGCCAGCAGCTTAGGGACTAGCGGGGAACAAGAGACCCAGTACTTC.

The rearrangement uses TRBV6-1 and TRBJ2-7; weak D call: TRBD2 (6 bases). Germline V lookup: CDR1 MNHNS, CDR2 SASEGT. Deletions cut 6 bases from V and 0 bases from J, with 12 bases between. This CDR3 is built from 14 residues. CDR3 protein: CASRKPGSSYEQYF. In DNA form, the CDR3 reads TGTGCCAGCAGAAAGCCCGGGAGCTCCTACGAGCAGTACTTC.

There are a few counts of this clone. The germline gene is not matched at one end of the junction; a read error may be the cause. The chain carries TRBV2 and TRBJ2-2; 7 nucleotides align to TRBD1. CDR1 and CDR2 from the germline V gene are SNHLY and FYNNEI. The CDR3 is 14 amino acids. This CDR3 is CATKGASYTGELFF. CDR3 DNA sequence: TGCGCGACCAAGGGGGCATCCTACACCGGGGAGCTGTTTTTT.

The chain is built from TRBV21-1 and TRBJ2-6; the table names TRBD2, a call not compared with the DNA. TRBV21-1 is a pseudogene locus. The CDR3 has 14 residues. In DNA form, the CDR3 reads TGTGCCAGCCTAAGGAGTCCTGGGGCCAACGTCCTGACTTTC. Translating it yields CASLRSPGANVLTF.

This rearrangement joins TRBV5-1 to TRBJ1-1; 9 nucleotides align to TRBD1. V lost 4 bases to trimming and J lost 1 base; unmatched junction nucleotides: 14. Germline lookup yields CDR1 SGHRS and CDR2 YFSETQ. The CDR3 runs to 18 residues. CDR3 amino acids: CASSPRGTGLSRNTEAFF. CDR3 nucleotide sequence: TGCGCCAGCAGCCCCCGCGGGACAGGGTTAAGTCGGAACACTGAAGCTTTCTTT.

This clone was observed a handful of times. The chain is built from TRBV5-1 and TRBJ1-1; D is unclear. The germline V and J ends were trimmed by 0 bases and 1 base, with 10 bases remaining between them. The CDR3 covers 15 residues. CDR1 SGHRS and CDR2 YFSETQ come from the germline V gene. The CDR3 DNA sequence: TGCGCCAGCAGCTTGGACGGCGGCAAGAACACTGAAGCTTTCTTT. It yields the protein CASSLDGGKNTEAFF.

Notes on this clone: At one end, the junction sequence differs from germline, possibly due to a read error. The rearrangement uses TRBV11-2 and TRBJ2-7; D gene ambiguous. CDR3 length: 11 amino acids. The V gene's germline CDR1 is SGHAT and CDR2 FQNNGV. The CDR3 loop reads CASSLHYAQYF. The CDR3 DNA reads as TGTGCCAGCAGCTTACACTACGCGCAGTACTTC.

This clone was counted only a few times. The CDR3 region has the DNA TGTGCCAGCAGTATAGTGAACACTGAAGCTTTCTTT. It specifies CASSIVNTEAFF. The genes are TRBV7-9 and TRBJ1-1; D gene unclear. This CDR3 is built from 12 residues. Looked up from germline, CDR1 is SEHNR and CDR2 is FQNEAQ (reference sequence). Trimming shortened V by 6 bases and J by 0 bases, and 5 bases separated the two germline ends.

The chain links TRBV7-2 to TRBJ2-3; 9 bases agree with TRBD2. V shed 8 bases, J shed 2 bases, and the junction held 17 bases outside the gene matches. Per the germline V gene, CDR1 is SGHTA and CDR2 is FQGNSA. CDR3 length: 18 amino acids. The CDR3 DNA sequence: TGTGCCAGCGGAGAGTTGCTCCGACTAGCGGTACTCACAGATACGCAGTATTTT. This encodes CASGELLRLAVLTDTQYF. Variable domain in full (rest from reference TRBV7-2 and TRBJ2-3): GAGVSQSPSNKVTEKGKDVELRCDPISGHTALYWYRQSLGQGLEFLIYFQGNSAPDKSGLPSDRFSAERTGGSVSTLTIQRTQQEDSAVYLCASGELLRLAVLTDTQYFGPGTRLTVL.

This clone showed up just a few times. V is TRBV5-8 and J is TRBJ2-1; D not resolved. Trimming took off 1 base at V and 5 bases at J, with 10 bases between the two ends. Germline lookup yields CDR1 SGHTS and CDR2 YDEGEE. This CDR3 contains 14 residues. The CDR3 loop reads CASSLRGVDNEQFF. CDR3 DNA: TGTGCCAGCAGCTTGAGAGGCGTGGACAATGAGCAGTTCTTC.

This clone was detected only once. This chain links TRBV7-9 with TRBJ2-3, with 12 bases lining up with TRBD2. Germline V lookup: CDR1 SEHNR, CDR2 FQNEAQ (reference sequence). The CDR3 consists of 17 residues. V gave up 2 bases and J gave up 4 bases; unmatched junction bases: 7. The CDR3 DNA is TGTGCCAGCAGCTTAAGAGCTAGCGGGGGGGAAGCAGATACGCAGTATTTT. Its translation is CASSLRASGGEADTQYF. Together with reference TRBV7-9 and TRBJ2-3, the CDR3 gives the full variable domain: DTGVSQNPRHKITKRGQNVTFRCDPISEHNRLYWYRQTLGQGPEFLTYFQNEAQLEKSRLLSDRFSAERPKGSFSTLEIQRTEQGDSAMYLCASSLRASGGEADTQYFGPGTRLTVL.

In this sample, this clone turned up once. The chain carries TRBV4-3 and TRBJ2-3; TRBD2 agrees at 8 bases. Trimming cost V 0 bases and J 5 bases; bases outside gene matches: 16. The length of the CDR3 is 19 residues. Germline V gives CDR1 LGHNA, CDR2 YSLEER. The CDR3 spells CASSQDGGSWGGGRDTQYF. As DNA, the CDR3 is TGCGCCAGCAGCCAAGATGGGGGGAGTTGGGGCGGGGGGCGAGATACGCAGTATTTT.